Presented here are 9 T cell receptor beta chains from one specimen sequenced in a study of early T cells in non-severe SARS-CoV-2 infection (dated by TCRdb to 2020 to 2023). Libraries were made using 5' RACE. Reads for this sample came from a NextSeq 500. TCRdb reworked the public reads: Q25 trimming with fastp, MiXCR clone assembly, productive beta chains retained. Rows with one shared CDR3 protein collapse into an entry with the most common genes and DNA. Present in this sample are some 96,000 distinct CDR3 sequences, approximately 11% of which were seen just once. The ten largest make up less than 5.5% of the sample. The sample was whole blood, taken at baseline. The origin of the receptors is an adult who was a healthcare worker with PCR-confirmed SARS-CoV-2 infection or an uninfected control (not recorded which).

This clonotype was seen a few times. The chain uses TRBV7-2 and TRBJ1-2, with 7 bases matching TRBD1. Germline CDR1 is SGHTA and CDR2 is FQGNSA. This CDR3 has 15 residues. The ends lost 2 bases at V and 4 bases at J; junction bases unmatched: 7. This chain's CDR3 is CASSLTGTDSYGYTF. CDR3 nucleotide sequence: TGTGCCAGCAGCTTAACCGGGACAGACAGCTATGGCTACACCTTC.

This clonotype was seen a handful of times. The chain combines TRBV21-1 with TRBJ1-3; no check of the table's D call, TRBD1, against the DNA was made. TRBV21-1 is reported as a pseudogene. The CDR3 totals 18 residues. The DNA of the CDR3 is TGTGCCAGCAGCAAAGGCTTGAAGGGGCACCTCTCTGGAAACACCATATATTTT. Translated: CASSKGLKGHLSGNTIYF.

V gene TRBV5-1 combines with J gene TRBJ2-2; no clear D. This CDR3 comprises 15 residues. The V and J ends lost 2 bases and 0 bases respectively, with 8 bases between them. Per germline, CDR1 SGHRS and CDR2 YFSETQ. CDR3 sequence reads: CASSFEAANTGELFF. CDR3 DNA: TGCGCCAGCAGCTTCGAAGCCGCGAACACCGGGGAGCTGTTTTTT. Using reference TRBV5-1 and TRBJ2-2 for the parts outside the CDR3, the full variable domain is KAGVTQTPRYLIKTRGQQVTLSCSPISGHRSVSWYQQTPGQGLQFLFEYFSETQRNKGNFPGRFSGRQFSNSRSEMNVSTLELGDSALYLCASSFEAANTGELFFGEGSRLTVL.

The chain links TRBV13 to TRBJ2-5; D might be TRBD2 (6 bases). Trimming stripped 3 bases from V and 3 bases from J, with 8 bases between. Per germline, CDR1 PRHDT and CDR2 FYEKMQ (reference sequence). CDR3 length equals 13 residues. CDR3 amino acids: CASSFIAEETQYF. DNA of the CDR3: TGTGCCAGCAGCTTTATAGCGGAAGAGACCCAGTACTTC.

This clonotype came up many times. The J gene is TRBJ1-2, the V gene TRBV6-5; D is perhaps TRBD1 (5 bases). V dropped 6 bases and J dropped 1 base, with 12 bases sitting between them. The germline CDR1 and CDR2 sequences are MNHEY and SVGAGI. This CDR3 comprises 14 residues. CDR3 sequence (DNA): TGTGCCAGCAGCCGGGACCGATTTAACTATGGCTACACCTTC. Its protein product is CASSRDRFNYGYTF.

V and J are TRBV19 and TRBJ2-3; 8 bases align to TRBD2. The CDR3 extends over 16 amino acids. The V segment lost 7 bases and the J segment 4 bases; nucleotides outside the gene matches: 13. Per germline, CDR1 LNHDA and CDR2 SQIVND (reference sequence). CDR3 protein: CASTPASRRGADTQYF. The DNA of the CDR3 is TGTGCCAGTACCCCGGCAAGTCGGCGGGGGGCAGATACGCAGTATTTT.

This clonotype was seen ten or more times. This chain links TRBV6-2 or TRBV6-3 with TRBJ2-7; 9 bases are shared with TRBD2. Germline V gene lookup returns CDR1 MNHEY and CDR2 SVGEGT. The junction had 14 bases not matched to a gene; V was cut back by 5 bases and J by 3 bases. This CDR3 has 17 amino acids. The CDR3 DNA is TGTGCCAGCAGTCACCCTACACCCGGGACTAGCAGCTACGAGCAGTACTTC. Amino acid sequence: CASSHPTPGTSSYEQYF.

This clonotype was detected many times. This chain joins TRBV7-2 and TRBJ2-1; D is uncertain. The CDR3 spans 11 residues. Germline CDR1 is SGHTA and CDR2 is FQGNSA. Trimming removed 0 bases at V and 10 bases at J, with 4 bases between. The CDR3 nucleotides are TGTGCCAGCAGCTTAGCTTACGAGCAGTTCTTC. It yields the protein CASSLAYEQFF.

This clonotype showed up many times. The rearrangement links TRBV7-8 to TRBJ2-7, with D perhaps TRBD1 (5 bases). Trimming removed 5 bases from V and 3 bases from J, with 11 bases in between. Germline loops: CDR1 SGHVS, CDR2 FQNEAQ. The CDR3 is made up of 13 amino acids. CDR3 nucleotides: TGTGCCAGCAGCCTGGACACCCTCTACGAGCAGTACTTC. Residues: CASSLDTLYEQYF.